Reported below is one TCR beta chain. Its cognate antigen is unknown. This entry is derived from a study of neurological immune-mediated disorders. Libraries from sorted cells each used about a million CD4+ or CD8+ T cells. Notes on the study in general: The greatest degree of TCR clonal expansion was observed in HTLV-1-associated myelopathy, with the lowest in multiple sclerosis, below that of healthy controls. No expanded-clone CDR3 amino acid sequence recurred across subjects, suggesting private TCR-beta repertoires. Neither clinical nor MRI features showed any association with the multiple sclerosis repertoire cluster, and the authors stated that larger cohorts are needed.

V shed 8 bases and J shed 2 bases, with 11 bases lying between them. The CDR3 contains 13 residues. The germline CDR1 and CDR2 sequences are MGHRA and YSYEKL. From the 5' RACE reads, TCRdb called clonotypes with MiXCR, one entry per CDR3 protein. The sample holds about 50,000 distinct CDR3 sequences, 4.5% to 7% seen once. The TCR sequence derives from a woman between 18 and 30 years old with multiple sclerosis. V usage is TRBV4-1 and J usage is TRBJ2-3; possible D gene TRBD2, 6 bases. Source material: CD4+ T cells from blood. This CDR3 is CASGRDSTDTQYF. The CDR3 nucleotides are TGCGCCAGCGGAAGGGACTCCACAGATACGCAGTATTTT.